This T cell receptor (beta chain) originates from a study of T cells in Graves' hyperthyroidism and ophthalmopathy. Notes on the study in general: Ophthalmopathy was model-predicted a median approximately 6.9 months pre-onset. Most clonotypes expanded in thyroid above 0.001 were likewise present in blood.

RNA transcripts were the template for amplifying TCR beta CDR3 regions. During a first-round RT-PCR of the TCR CDR3, the HTBI primer set was used. TCRdb passed the multiplex PCR reads through MiXCR, listing each CDR3 protein once. The sample contains about 580,000 distinct CDR3 sequences, about 45% of which appear only once. Researchers defined stable Graves' hyperthyroidism as no ophthalmopathy progression within 18 months. Diagnoses were established using clinical symptoms, serum thyroxine and TRAb, thyroid ultrasound and orbital computed tomography. This clonotype came up a few times. Antigen specificity is unknown. CDR3 length equals 17 residues. With 6 bases clipped from V and 2 bases from J, the junction kept 12 bases outside the gene matches.

The chain carries TRBV6-7 and TRBJ1-1, with 10 bases lining up with TRBD1. TRBV6-7 is an ORF, and what it does is uncertain. The source material was peripheral blood or thyroid tissue (not recorded which). This TCR was sampled from a young woman with Graves' hyperthyroidism. The CDR3 DNA reads TGTGCCAGCAGCCTCGGGGACAGGGGAGGCAAAAACACTGAAGCTTTCTTT. This encodes CASSLGDRGGKNTEAFF.